Listed below are T cell receptor beta chains from one sample, sequenced in a study of shared clonotypes between healthy human individuals. This table comes from immunoSEQ multiplex PCR, and its TCRdb copy is limited to in-frame clones, with some not included. This table has 2 million to 3 million clones, around nine tenths appearing once. Source material: naive CD4+ T cells sorted from blood. These receptors were obtained from a man between 18 and 35 years old in good health. CDR3s include the opening cysteine and the closing phenylalanine or tryptophan. A D gene is named only where the DNA matches it firmly. For some rows the clone size is stated as once, few or many, or as a class when expanded; others skip it.

size: -; V: TRBV7-2; D: TRBD2; J: TRBJ2-1; DNA: TGTGCCAGCAGCTTAGAGGGACTAGCGTCTGAGCAGTTCTTC; CDR3: CASSLEGLASEQFF
size: -; V: TRBV5-1; D: -; J: TRBJ2-1; DNA: TGCGCCAGCAGCTTACACAATGAGCAGTTCTTC; CDR3: CASSLHNEQFF
size: -; V: TRBV6-1; D: -; J: TRBJ1-4; DNA: TGTGCCAGCAGGGAGAATAATGAAAAACTGTTTTTT; CDR3: CASRENNEKLFF
size: -; V: TRBV7-2; D: -; J: TRBJ2-1; DNA: TGTGCCAGCAGCTTAAGGGGTAAGGGCACCGATGAGCAGTTCTTC; CDR3: CASSLRGKGTDEQFF
size: -; V: TRBV5-1; D: -; J: TRBJ1-2; DNA: TGCGCCAGCAGCTTGACACACGGAACGGAGAACTATGGCTACACCTTC; CDR3: CASSLTHGTENYGYTF
size: -; V: TRBV7-9; D: -; J: TRBJ1-4; DNA: TGTGCCAGCAGCTTAGAGACTGGAAAACTGTTTTTT; CDR3: CASSLETGKLFF
size: -; V: TRBV5-4; D: -; J: TRBJ1-4; DNA: TGTGCCAGCAGCCCGGACAGTGAAAAACTGTTTTTT; CDR3: CASSPDSEKLFF
size: -; V: TRBV18; D: TRBD1; J: TRBJ2-3; DNA: TGTGCCAGCTCACCACAGACAGGGGGCGCCTCAGATACGCAGTATTTT; CDR3: CASSPQTGGASDTQYF
size: -; V: TRBV18; D: TRBD2; J: TRBJ2-1; DNA: TGTGCCAGCTCACCACGGACTAGCGGGGGGGTGAGCTCCTACAATGAGCAGTTCTTC; CDR3: CASSPRTSGGVSSYNEQFF
size: few; V: TRBV14; D: -; J: TRBJ1-1; DNA: TGTGCCAGCAGCCTCCTCGGAAGGGCGCCGGAGGCTTTCTTT; CDR3: CASSLLGRAPEAFF
size: -; V: TRBV7-9; D: -; J: TRBJ2-4; DNA: TGTGCCAGCAGCTCCCTTCGATGGGCAAACATTCAGTACTTC; CDR3: CASSSLRWANIQYF
size: -; V: TRBV7-2; D: TRBD1; J: TRBJ1-1; DNA: TGTGCCAGCAGCTCTCGACCCGGGACAGCGAACACTGAAGCTTTCTTT; CDR3: CASSSRPGTANTEAFF
size: -; V: TRBV4-1; D: -; J: TRBJ2-3; DNA: TGCGCCAGCAGCCCCCTTGAAAGGGGGAGCACAGATACGCAGTATTTT; CDR3: CASSPLERGSTDTQYF
size: -; V: TRBV29-1; D: -; J: TRBJ2-2; DNA: TGCAGCGCTGGACGGATGAACACCGGGGAGCTGTTTTTT; CDR3: CSAGRMNTGELFF
size: -; V: TRBV5-4; D: -; J: TRBJ1-3; DNA: TGTGCCAGCAGCTTGCCGTCTGGAAACACCATATATTTT; CDR3: CASSLPSGNTIYF
size: -; V: TRBV7-2; D: -; J: TRBJ1-5; DNA: TGTGCCAGCAGCTCTCAGGCCTCCGACAATCAGCCCCAGCATTTT; CDR3: CASSSQASDNQPQHF
size: -; V: TRBV9; D: -; J: TRBJ2-3; DNA: TGTGCCAGCAGCGCTTGGGGGCTAAGTTCAGATACGCAGTATTTT; CDR3: CASSAWGLSSDTQYF